Below, 10 T cell receptor beta chains from the same sample are listed, as sequenced in a study of CD8 T cells in Susac syndrome. The RNA input was about 0.5 to 1 ug, and it was reverse transcribed with random hexamers. TCRdb ran MiXCR on the immunoSEQ multiplex PCR reads and lists one entry per CDR3 protein. Of about 250,000 distinct CDR3 sequences listed, about 94% were seen once; the top ten hold around 0.072%. Sequencing used CD4+ T cells from PBMCs. These receptor sequences come from a human donor with multiple sclerosis.

This clonotype occurred once. For the CDR3, the DNA is TGTGCCAGCAGTGCGGCCACCACAGGGTCCTACGAGCAGTACGTC. This sequence encodes CASSAATTGSYEQYV. The V call is TRBV6-1, the J call TRBJ2-7, with a tentative D call TRBD1 (6 bases). The CDR3 has 15 amino acids. V was pared by 4 bases and J by 1 base, with 14 bases between. Germline V gives CDR1 MNHNS, CDR2 SASEGT.

This rearrangement joins TRBV4-2 to TRBJ1-2, with D possibly matching TRBD1 (5 bases). The CDR3 is 14 residues long. Trimming took off 6 bases at V and 4 bases at J, with 15 bases between the two ends. CDR1 is LGHNA, CDR2 YNFKEQ, per germline. The CDR3 DNA follows: TGTGCCAGCAGACACCTCGGGGCGGCCTATGGCTACACCTTC. This codes for CASRHLGAAYGYTF.

The genes are TRBV4-1 and TRBJ1-1; perhaps TRBD1 as D (5 bases). CDR3 length: 15 residues. Deletions cut 3 bases from V and 0 bases from J, with 11 bases between. In germline, CDR1 is MGHRA, CDR2 YSYEKL. The CDR3 nucleotides read TGCGCCAGCAGCCAGATCCGGGACGTGAACACTGAAGCTTTCTTT. It codes for CASSQIRDVNTEAFF.

The rearrangement uses TRBV6-6 and TRBJ2-7, with D possibly being TRBD1 or TRBD2 (5 bases each). Looked up from germline, CDR1 is MNHNY and CDR2 is SVGAGI (reference sequence). With 10 bases removed from V and 5 bases from J, the gap between germline ends came to 27 bases. There are 16 residues in the CDR3. CDR3 coding DNA: TGTGCCACCTCCTCCGTCCCGGGACCGCCTCGGAACGAGCAGTACGTC. It is translated as CATSSVPGPPRNEQYV.

The table lists this clonotype with a few counts. The chain recombines TRBV28 with TRBJ1-2; 7 nucleotides line up with TRBD1. Germline V lookup: CDR1 MDHEN, CDR2 SYDVKM. Unmatched junction bases numbered 8, after V lost 5 bases and J lost 2 bases. The CDR3 is 15 residues long. The CDR3 DNA is TGTGCCAGCAGTCCCCGGACAGGCCTAAACTATGGCTACACCTTC. Its protein is CASSPRTGLNYGYTF.

The chain is built from TRBV30 and TRBJ2-7; no reliable D call. Trimming stripped 0 bases from V and 6 bases from J, with 6 bases between. There are 11 residues in the CDR3. Germline CDR1 GTSNPN, CDR2 SVGIG (reference sequence). CDR3 nucleotides: TGTGCCTGGAGTGTACCGGGCGAGCAGTACTTC. The encoded protein is CAWSVPGEQYF.

The chain has TRBV12-3 or TRBV12-4 and TRBJ1-1; no clear D gene. The CDR3 has 14 amino acids. V was cut by 3 bases and J by 0 bases, with 8 bases left in between. CDR3 loop: CASSFNGLNTEAFF. The CDR3 coding sequence is TGTGCCAGCAGTTTTAACGGGTTGAACACTGAAGCTTTCTTT.

This clonotype came up once. V is TRBV5-1 and J is TRBJ2-1; weak D call: TRBD2 (7 bases). There are 15 residues in the CDR3. With 4 bases removed from V and 5 bases from J, the gap between germline ends came to 16 bases. CDR1 SGHRS and CDR2 YFSETQ come from the germline V gene. CDR3 loop: CASSRGGRDDNEQFF. The DNA for the CDR3 is TGCGCCAGCAGCCGCGGGGGCCGGGATGACAATGAGCAGTTCTTC.

This chain links TRBV12-3 or TRBV12-4 with TRBJ1-2, with D unclear. The CDR3 spans 12 residues. Deletions cut 3 bases from V and 5 bases from J, with 7 bases between. In nucleotides, the CDR3 is TGTGCCAGCAGTTTTGAAGCTTATGGCTACACCTTC. This codes for CASSFEAYGYTF.

The DNA for the CDR3 is TGTGCCAGTATGGCAACCCCCGGTGGTTCACCCCTCCACTTT. Translating it yields CASMATPGGSPLHF. This chain connects TRBV19 to TRBJ1-6; D gene unclear. This CDR3 spans 14 amino acids. CDR1 and CDR2 (germline): LNHDA, SQIVND (reference sequence). The V gene lost 7 bases and the J gene lost 9 bases, with 16 bases spanning the gap.